These 11 T cell receptor beta chains share one sample of origin, sequenced in a study of blood T cells in healthy people across ages. With a J-beta primer mix and a sample-barcoded 5' primer, a second PCR ran 7 to 11 cycles. MiXCR, applied by TCRdb to the 5' RACE reads, yields one record per CDR3 protein. The data show about 1 million distinct CDR3 sequences, with over 35% seen just once and approximately 17% held by the top ten. Input material: blood. All receptors derive from an older woman in good health.

The J gene is TRBJ2-1, the V gene TRBV4-1, with TRBD2 matching 9 bases. The J call may not be correct, given that the DNA end is closer to TRBJ2-7. The germline CDR1 and CDR2 sequences are MGHRA and YSYEKL. This CDR3 contains 19 residues. The CDR3 DNA sequence: TGCGCCAGCAGCCAAGATATGGCGGGAGGGCCCGCCCTCCACAATGAGCAGTACTTC. As protein: CASSQDMAGGPALHNEQYF.

The chain couples TRBV20-1 to TRBJ2-7; D gene uncertain. There are 13 residues in the CDR3. Trimming removed 0 bases from V and 0 bases from J, with 6 bases in between. Germline CDR1 is DFQATT and CDR2 is SNEGSKA (reference sequence). CDR3 coding DNA: TGCAGTGCTAGAGACTTGAGCTCCTACGAGCAGTACTTC. It translates to CSARDLSSYEQYF.

The J gene is TRBJ2-4, the V gene TRBV24-1; perhaps TRBD1 as D (5 bases). Looked up from germline, CDR1 is KGHDR and CDR2 is SFDVKD. This CDR3 contains 13 residues. The ends were cut back, 3 bases at V and 13 bases at J, with 15 bases in the middle. The chain's CDR3 is CATSDRDSNEQYF. For the CDR3, the DNA is TGTGCCACCAGTGATAGAGACAGCAATGAGCAGTACTTC.

This clonotype was picked up a small number of times. The chain links TRBV20-1 to TRBJ2-7, with TRBD2 matching 9 bases. The CDR3 consists of 15 residues. Per germline, CDR1 DFQATT and CDR2 SNEGSKA (reference sequence). The V gene end was trimmed by 6 bases and the J gene end by 6 bases; junction bases not matched to a gene: 15. The CDR3 bases are TGCAGTGCGGGCCCGGGACTAGCCAGCGCTCTCGAGCAGTACTTC. This encodes CSAGPGLASALEQYF.

CDR3 sequence: CASSSAGTYNEQFF. DNA for the CDR3: TGTGCCAGCAGTTCGGCCGGGACCTACAATGAGCAGTTCTTC. This chain connects TRBV7-9 to TRBJ2-1; D might be TRBD2 (5 bases). CDR1 is SEHNR, CDR2 FQNEAQ, per germline (reference sequence). The CDR3 spans 14 residues. The V end lost 6 bases, the J end lost 2 bases, and 11 bases lay between the germline ends.

Written as DNA, the CDR3 is TGTGCCAGTAAAAGCGGGGTTGGGCCCTCCTACGAGCAGTTCTTC. Translated, it gives CASKSGVGPSYEQFF. The chain recombines TRBV7-2 with TRBJ2-1; 7 bases fit TRBD2. This CDR3 has 15 residues. Germline loops: CDR1 SGHTA, CDR2 FQGNSA. Trimming at V came to 9 bases and at J to 10 bases, leaving 18 bases not matched to a gene.

In this sample, this clonotype turned up once. A read error may produce the germline difference seen at one junction end. The CDR3 loop reads CSTRDTSGTSYEQYF. CDR3 bases: TGCAGTACTAGAGATACTAGCGGGACCTCCTACGAGCAGTACTTC. The chain couples TRBV20-1 to TRBJ2-7; TRBD2 matches 10 bases. CDR3 length: 15 residues. The germline V gene has CDR1 DFQATT and CDR2 SNEGSKA (reference sequence).

This chain links TRBV2 with TRBJ1-4; 10 bases fit TRBD1. From germline, CDR1 is SNHLY and CDR2 FYNNEI. The CDR3 is 21 residues long. J gave up 0 bases and V 4 bases, and 17 bases lay outside the gene matches. The DNA for the CDR3 is TGTGCCAGCAGTGTATCCGTCGGGACAGGGGACCTCCCCGCAACTAATGAAAAACTGTTTTTT. As protein: CASSVSVGTGDLPATNEKLFF.

The table lists this clonotype with a count of one. The rearrangement joins TRBV11-2 to TRBJ2-4; weak D call: TRBD1 (6 bases). The better agreement between TRBJ2-7 and the DNA end casts doubt on the J call. The V gene's germline CDR1 is SGHAT and CDR2 FQNNGV. The CDR3 totals 14 residues. As DNA, the CDR3 is TGTGCCAGCAGCTTAGAGATCAGGGGCAACGAGCAGTACTTC. Translation: CASSLEIRGNEQYF.

This chain uses TRBV29-1 with TRBJ2-2; 14 nucleotides align to TRBD2. CDR1 and CDR2 (germline): SQVTM, ANQGSEA. The junction had 12 bases not matched to a gene; V was cut back by 3 bases and J by 6 bases. The CDR3 spans 18 residues. The CDR3 reads CSVDRTSGRPGGAGELFF. The CDR3 DNA is TGCAGCGTTGATAGGACTAGCGGGAGGCCTGGTGGAGCCGGGGAGCTGTTTTTT.

The chain employs TRBV6-1 and TRBJ2-4; D perhaps matches TRBD2 (6 bases). The DNA end lines up better with TRBJ2-7; the J call may be wrong. The length of the CDR3 is 15 residues. In germline, CDR1 is MNHNS, CDR2 SASEGT. In DNA, the CDR3 is TGTGCCAGCAGTGAAGCGTTGACGGGAGCCCACGAGCAGTACTTC. It specifies CASSEALTGAHEQYF.